This T cell receptor beta chain was captured in a study of T cell repertoires in ileal Crohn's disease. The V gene's germline CDR1 is LNHNV and CDR2 YYDKDF (reference sequence). The V gene end was trimmed by 0 bases and the J gene end by 6 bases; junction bases not matched to a gene: 11. The CDR3 runs to 18 residues. Method: immunoSEQ multiplex PCR; TCRdb's copy keeps in-frame clones and lacks some. The sample lists more than 11,000 clones, 70% seen once, with 5% to 7% in the top ten. In its sample, this clone was seen a few times. The chain employs TRBV15 and TRBJ2-7; 13 bases are shared with TRBD2. What was sequenced was ileal tissue. The sequence was collected from an adult with Crohn's disease. This CDR3 reads CATSRDRTSGGRMSEQYF. In DNA form, the CDR3 reads TGTGCCACCAGCAGAGACAGGACTAGCGGGGGCCGTATGTCCGAGCAGTACTTC.